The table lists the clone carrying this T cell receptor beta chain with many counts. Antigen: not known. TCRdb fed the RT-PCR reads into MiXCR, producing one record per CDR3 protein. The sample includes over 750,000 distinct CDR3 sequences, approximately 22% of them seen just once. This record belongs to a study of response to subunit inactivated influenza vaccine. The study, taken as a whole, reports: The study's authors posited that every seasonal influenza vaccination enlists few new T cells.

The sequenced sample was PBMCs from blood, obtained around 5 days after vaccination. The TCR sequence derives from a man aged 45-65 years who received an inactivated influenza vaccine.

This chain's CDR3 is CASSTDRGAYEQYF. CDR3 bases: TGCGCCAGCAGCACGGACAGGGGCGCCTACGAGCAGTACTTC. The chain joins TRBV5-1 to TRBJ2-7, with 9 positions matching TRBD1. CDR1 is SGHRS, CDR2 YFSETQ, per germline. V shed 4 bases and J 2 bases; nucleotides not matched to a gene: 4. CDR3 size: 14 residues.